This T cell receptor beta chain emerged from a study of OX40 agonist ivuxolimab in advanced cancers. Measured with immunoSEQ multiplex PCR; TCRdb has only the in-frame clones, and not every one. This table holds tens of thousands of clones, about 80% found once. CDR1 and CDR2 from the germline V gene are SGHKS and YYEKEE (reference sequence). There are 13 residues in the CDR3. V lost 0 bases, J lost 6 bases, and 10 bases lay in between. The V and J genes are TRBV5-5 and TRBJ2-7; possibly TRBD1 for D (5 bases). Sample: CD4+ or CD8+ T cells sorted from blood, taken in a trial of the OX40 agonist ivuxolimab. The origin of this receptor is an adult with an advanced solid tumor such as melanoma, head and neck, liver or kidney cancer. The chain's CDR3 is CASSLADSLEQYF. DNA for the CDR3: TGTGCCAGCAGCTTGGCCGACAGCCTCGAGCAGTACTTC.